This is a list of T cell receptor beta chains from one sample in a study of T cell repertoires in cytomegalovirus infection. TCRdb independently ran MiXCR on the reads; one entry per CDR3 protein. The table lists roughly 570,000 distinct CDR3 sequences, 40% of them singletons. These TCRs' antigens remain unknown. The input for sequencing was cultured PBMCs, taken from culture after CMV antigen stimulation. These receptors all stem from a human donor in good health (CMV status not recorded). Some clones in this sample may be carry-over from other donors' samples. The CDR3 runs from the conserved cysteine through the conserved F or W. Fields, in order: clone size, D gene, J gene, V gene, CDR3 protein, CDR3 DNA. D genes are given only for firm matches. A clone size is listed for some rows: how often the clone was seen (once, few, many), or a class if it is expanded.

clone_size: .; d_call: .; j_call: TRBJ1-2; v_call: TRBV7-2; cdr3_aa: CASSPDPGGYGYTF; cdr3_nt: TGTGCCAGCAGCCCAGACCCGGGGGGCTATGGCTACACCTTC
clone_size: .; d_call: .; j_call: TRBJ1-1; v_call: TRBV12-3/TRBV12-4; cdr3_aa: CASSFQSRGTTEAFF; cdr3_nt: TGTGCCAGCAGTTTTCAGAGCAGGGGTACCACTGAAGCTTTCTTT
clone_size: .; d_call: .; j_call: TRBJ1-4; v_call: TRBV12-3/TRBV12-4; cdr3_aa: CASSLSAEKLFF; cdr3_nt: TGTGCCAGCAGTTTATCCGCTGAAAAACTGTTTTTT
clone_size: .; d_call: .; j_call: TRBJ1-1; v_call: TRBV19; cdr3_aa: CASSQTPFRPEAFF; cdr3_nt: TGTGCCAGTAGCCAGACGCCTTTTCGACCTGAAGCTTTCTTT
clone_size: many; d_call: TRBD2; j_call: TRBJ2-1; v_call: TRBV7-8; cdr3_aa: CASSFGLAGGRKFF; cdr3_nt: TGTGCCAGCAGCTTCGGACTAGCGGGAGGGCGGAAGTTCTTC
clone_size: .; d_call: .; j_call: TRBJ1-1; v_call: TRBV6-2/TRBV6-3; cdr3_aa: CASSYVFPLGDTEAFF; cdr3_nt: TGTGCCAGCAGTTACGTATTCCCGCTGGGGGACACTGAAGCTTTCTTT
clone_size: few; d_call: .; j_call: TRBJ2-7; v_call: TRBV12-3/TRBV12-4; cdr3_aa: CASSLGDAYEQYF; cdr3_nt: TGTGCCAGCAGTCTCGGGGATGCCTACGAGCAGTACTTC
clone_size: few; d_call: .; j_call: TRBJ1-2; v_call: TRBV12-3/TRBV12-4; cdr3_aa: CASSPAGRGPNYGYTF; cdr3_nt: TGTGCCAGCAGCCCGGCCGGACGAGGGCCAAACTATGGCTACACCTTC
clone_size: .; d_call: TRBD1; j_call: TRBJ1-2; v_call: TRBV20-1; cdr3_aa: CSARVGQGHGYTF; cdr3_nt: TGCAGTGCTAGGGTGGGACAGGGGCATGGCTACACCTTC
clone_size: .; d_call: .; j_call: TRBJ2-2; v_call: TRBV28; cdr3_aa: CASSLWGFAGELFF; cdr3_nt: TGTGCCAGCAGTTTATGGGGTTTCGCCGGGGAGCTGTTTTTT
clone_size: .; d_call: .; j_call: TRBJ2-3; v_call: TRBV20-1; cdr3_aa: CSASQSDGGTDTQYF; cdr3_nt: TGCAGTGCTAGTCAATCCGACGGGGGCACAGATACGCAGTATTTT
clone_size: .; d_call: TRBD1; j_call: TRBJ2-2; v_call: TRBV6-5; cdr3_aa: CASSYRTGGALNTGELFF; cdr3_nt: TGTGCCAGCAGTTATAGGACAGGGGGCGCCCTGAACACCGGGGAGCTGTTTTTT